These T cell receptor beta chains were read from a single sample in a study of blood T cell repertoires in COVID-19. Only in-frame clones appear in the TCRdb table, and some are missing; sequencing was by immunoSEQ multiplex PCR. The sample holds around 230,000 clones, 65% to 90% seen once. The sample comprised peripheral blood. The receptors shown here come from a man in his forties or fifties with COVID-19, enrolled during active disease. CDR3s include the opening cysteine and the closing phenylalanine or tryptophan. A D gene is named only where the DNA matches it firmly. Not every row has a clone size; where given, it reads once, few, many or a size class.

cdr3_length clone_size j_call v_call d_call cdr3_nt cdr3_aa
12 NA TRBJ1-1 TRBV5-4 TRBD1 TGTGCCAGCAGCCCCCAGGGGGGATCGGCTTTCTTT CASSPQGGSAFF
13 NA TRBJ2-7 TRBV5-8 NA TGTGCCAGCAGCTTGGATCGGGACTACGAGCAGTACTTC CASSLDRDYEQYF
15 NA TRBJ2-5 TRBV19 TRBD1 TGTGCCAGTAGTACCAGACAGGGGGCGAGGGAGACCCAGTACTTC CASSTRQGARETQYF
16 NA TRBJ2-3 TRBV9 NA TGTGCCAGCAGCGCGAGAGGGAGCGTCAGCACAGATACGCAGTATTTT CASSARGSVSTDTQYF
17 few TRBJ1-3 TRBV7-6 NA TGTGCCAGCAGCTTAGAGCGGGGGGGATCCTCTGGAAACACCATATATTTT CASSLERGGSSGNTIYF
14 once TRBJ1-5 TRBV6-6 TRBD1 TGTGCCAGCAGTGTGACAGGGGCGATTTCGCCCCAGCATTTT CASSVTGAISPQHF
13 NA TRBJ1-2 TRBV12-3/TRBV12-4 NA TGTGCCAGCAGTTTTCTGGGCGACTATGGCTACACCTTC CASSFLGDYGYTF
15 NA TRBJ2-1 TRBV19 TRBD2 TGTGCCAGTAGAGAACTAGCGGGGGGGCCTAATGAGCAGTTCTTC CASRELAGGPNEQFF
14 once TRBJ2-2 TRBV24-1 NA TGTGCCACCAGTGACCCCATTTACACCGGGGAGCTGTTTTTT CATSDPIYTGELFF
12 NA TRBJ1-1 TRBV6-5 NA TGTGCCAGCCAGGGCTATAACACTGAAGCTTTCTTT CASQGYNTEAFF
16 NA TRBJ1-1 TRBV27 TRBD1 TGTGCCAGCAGCCGATCGGACAGGCCTATGAACACTGAAGCTTTCTTT CASSRSDRPMNTEAFF
16 NA TRBJ2-1 TRBV6-7 NA TGTGCCAGCAGTTATTACAGGATGACCTCCTACAATGAGCAGTTCTTC CASSYYRMTSYNEQFF
14 NA TRBJ1-6 TRBV6-6 NA TGTGCCAGCAGTTCTAACAACTATCCTACACCCCTCCACTTT CASSSNNYPTPLHF
15 NA TRBJ2-7 TRBV9 TRBD1 TGTGCCAGCAGCCCCGGGACAGGGGGAGCCTACGAGCAGTACTTC CASSPGTGGAYEQYF
15 NA TRBJ1-1 TRBV28 NA TGTGCCAGCAGTTTAGCGGGGTTTAGCGGCACTGAAGCTTTCTTT CASSLAGFSGTEAFF
16 NA TRBJ1-6 TRBV7-9 TRBD1 TGTGCCAGCAGCCCATCCACGGGACAGCTTAATTCACCCCTCCACTTT CASSPSTGQLNSPLHF
14 NA TRBJ2-1 TRBV7-2 NA TGTGCCAGCAGTCAAATTCAGGGCTTGACTGGGCAGTTCTTC CASSQIQGLTGQFF
15 NA TRBJ2-3 TRBV24-1 TRBD1 TGTGCCACCAGTGATACGAAGGGGGCGAGGGATACGCAGTATTTT CATSDTKGARDTQYF
15 NA TRBJ1-2 TRBV28 NA TGTGCCAGCACCGCCAGGGTGTTAGCTAACTATGGCTACACCTTC CASTARVLANYGYTF
16 NA TRBJ2-1 TRBV25-1 NA TGTGCCAGCAGTGATTCCGTTTCGGGGTCCTACAATGAGCAGTTCTTC CASSDSVSGSYNEQFF
16 NA TRBJ2-3 TRBV6-5 NA TGTGCCAGCAGTTACTCCCAGACATCTAGCACAGATACGCAGTATTTT CASSYSQTSSTDTQYF
15 NA TRBJ2-3 TRBV28 TRBD1 TGTGCCAGCAGTCTCCCGCGGACAGGGTACGGTACGCAGTATTTT CASSLPRTGYGTQYF
16 few TRBJ2-2 TRBV27 TRBD2 TGTGCCAGCAGTGGGGGACTAGCGCTCGTCCTCGGGGAGCTGTTTTTT CASSGGLALVLGELFF
13 NA TRBJ1-1 TRBV4-1 NA TGCGCCAGCAGCCAAGACAGGAACACTGAAGCTTTCTTT CASSQDRNTEAFF
14 NA TRBJ2-3 TRBV5-4 NA TGTGCCAGCAGTCTTACACAAAGCACAGATACGCAGTATTTT CASSLTQSTDTQYF
15 NA TRBJ2-7 TRBV19 NA TGTGCCAGTAGTAGGTCCCCACGACAATCCTACGAGCAGTACTTC CASSRSPRQSYEQYF
13 NA TRBJ1-2 TRBV6-5 NA TGTGCCAGCAGTTACCGACAGAACTATGGCTACACCTTC CASSYRQNYGYTF
15 NA TRBJ1-6 TRBV30 TRBD1 TGTGCCTGGAGGCGACAGGGGGGGAATAATTCACCCCTCCACTTT CAWRRQGGNNSPLHF
15 NA TRBJ2-3 TRBV4-1 NA TGCGCCAGCAAGAAGGGGTTCACTAGCACAGATACGCAGTATTTT CASKKGFTSTDTQYF
15 NA TRBJ2-2 TRBV7-8 TRBD1 TGTGCCAGCAGCTTAGCAGGGACAGGGTTGCGGGAGCTGTTTTTT CASSLAGTGLRELFF
15 NA TRBJ1-5 TRBV24-1 TRBD1 TGTGCCACCAGTGATGACAGGGGTGGCAATCAGCCCCAGCATTTT CATSDDRGGNQPQHF
15 NA TRBJ1-2 TRBV14 TRBD1 TGTGCCAGCAGCAGTCGACAGGGGGGCTTAAGAGGCTACACCTTC CASSSRQGGLRGYTF
13 NA TRBJ2-4 TRBV7-2 NA TGTGCCAGCAGCCCCGGGGCCAAAAACATTCAGTACTTC CASSPGAKNIQYF
14 once TRBJ2-3 TRBV7-9 NA TGTGCCAGCAGCTTGGCGGGACGCACAGATACGCAGTATTTT CASSLAGRTDTQYF
16 NA TRBJ1-1 TRBV11-2 TRBD1 TGTGCCAGCAGCAGCCACGCCGGGACAGGGCCCACCCGAGCTTTCTTT CASSSHAGTGPTRAFF
13 NA TRBJ2-7 TRBV7-8 TRBD1 TGTGCCAGCAGCCGGGACAGGGATTACGAGCAGTACTTC CASSRDRDYEQYF